This record looks at one T cell receptor beta chain sequence and its context. CD45RO-negative cells were positively selected for CCR7, leaving out terminally differentiated effector memory CD45RA+ cells. The sample belongs to a study of shared clonotypes between healthy human individuals. Method: immunoSEQ multiplex PCR; TCRdb's copy keeps in-frame clones and lacks some. Here the sample spans roughly 2.1 million clones, roughly 91% being singletons. CDR1 SGHRS and CDR2 YFSETQ come from the germline V gene. The length of the CDR3 is 16 residues. V gave up 4 bases and J gave up 9 bases; unmatched junction bases: 16.

Sequenced input: naive CD8+ T cells from PBMCs. The TCR was taken from a man younger than 30 in good health. Some clones in this sample may be carry-over from other donors' samples. The V call is TRBV5-1, the J call TRBJ2-1, with 7 nucleotides matching TRBD2. The CDR3: CASSPPLAGDSTEQFF. CDR3 DNA: TGCGCCAGCAGCCCACCACTGGCGGGAGATTCTACTGAGCAGTTCTTC.